What follows are 9 T cell receptor beta chains derived from one specimen sequenced in a study of shared clonotypes between healthy human individuals. TCRdb's copy holds only in-frame clones and misses some; the assay was immunoSEQ multiplex PCR. The data contain 1.6 million or so clones, approximately 96% of them singletons. Source material: naive CD4+ T cells sorted from blood. The subset was: CD45RA+ positively selected. The receptors derive from a man under 40 in good health.

Turning to this clone: The sample carries other DNA sequences with the same CDR3. The chain couples TRBV29-1 to TRBJ2-7, with 7 bases lining up with TRBD1. The germline gives CDR1 SQVTM, CDR2 ANQGSEA. Trimming removed 7 bases from V and 3 bases from J; junction bases left unmatched: 3. The length of the CDR3 is 11 residues. CDR3 in amino acids: CSAGQDYEQYF. The CDR3 bases are TGCAGCGCCGGACAGGACTACGAGCAGTACTTC.

The chain has TRBV4-3 and TRBJ1-2, with D unclear. Trimming stripped 1 base from V and 2 bases from J, with 14 bases between. The germline V gene encodes CDR1 LGHNA and CDR2 YSLEER. The CDR3 is 16 amino acids. The CDR3 nucleotides read TGCGCCAGCAGCCAAGCACCCAATAGCAGGAACTATGGCTACACCTTC. Protein sequence: CASSQAPNSRNYGYTF.

The rearrangement links TRBV6-1 to TRBJ2-7; 13 nucleotides agree with TRBD2. V was pared by 8 bases and J by 2 bases, with 6 bases of the junction left unmatched. Germline CDR1 reads MNHNS; CDR2 reads SASEGT. This CDR3 spans 15 amino acids. In DNA form, the CDR3 reads TGTGCCAGCTGCGGACTAGCGGGAGCTCCCTACGAGCAGTACTTC. This encodes CASCGLAGAPYEQYF.

DNA for the CDR3: TGTGCCAGCAGCTTGGTCAGGGGTGGCGAGCAGTACTTC. Translation: CASSLVRGGEQYF. The chain employs TRBV11-3 and TRBJ2-7; D possibly corresponds to TRBD1 (6 bases). Trimming stripped 3 bases from V and 6 bases from J, with 12 bases between. Germline values: CDR1 SGHNT, CDR2 YENEEA. The CDR3 extends over 13 amino acids.

V and J are TRBV5-1 and TRBJ2-5; TRBD2 matches 14 bases. The CDR3 has 17 residues. V lost 3 bases to trimming and J lost 5 bases; unmatched junction nucleotides: 9. Germline V gene lookup returns CDR1 SGHRS and CDR2 YFSETQ. The CDR3 region is CASSSIPGLAGEETQYF. The CDR3, as DNA: TGCGCCAGCAGCTCTATTCCGGGACTAGCGGGAGAGGAGACCCAGTACTTC.

V usage is TRBV7-9 and J usage is TRBJ1-1; D possibly corresponds to TRBD1 (6 bases). The CDR3 loop spans 13 amino acids. The V gene lost 5 bases and the J gene lost 5 bases, with 12 bases spanning the gap. Germline V gene data show CDR1 as SEHNR and CDR2 as FQNEAQ (reference sequence). CDR3 bases: TGTGCCAGCAGCACGAAGGGGGGTACTGAAGCTTTCTTT. The encoded protein is CASSTKGGTEAFF.

This clone was counted once. The rearrangement links TRBV6-5 to TRBJ2-2, with 8 nucleotides matching TRBD1. Looked up from germline, CDR1 is MNHEY and CDR2 is SVGAGI. The CDR3 is 16 amino acids. The junction had 7 bases not matched to a gene; V was cut back by 4 bases and J by 3 bases. DNA of the CDR3: TGTGCCAGCAGTTCCCCGCGGGACAGGTACACCGGGGAGCTGTTTTTT. Translated, it gives CASSSPRDRYTGELFF.

To note about this clone: Other DNA sequences from this sample encode an identical CDR3 as well. CDR3 sequence: CSASGLGELFF. The CDR3 DNA reads TGCAGTGCCAGCGGACTTGGGGAGCTGTTTTTT. V is TRBV20-1 and J is TRBJ2-2; D may be TRBD2 (5 bases). Germline CDR1 is DFQATT and CDR2 is SNEGSKA (reference sequence). The CDR3 totals 11 residues. The V gene lost 6 bases and the J gene lost 8 bases, with 10 bases spanning the gap.

This clone was seen only a few times. J is TRBJ1-5 and V is TRBV6-1; tentative D call: TRBD1 (5 bases). Germline V gene lookup returns CDR1 MNHNS and CDR2 SASEGT. The CDR3 is made up of 13 amino acids. V lost 3 bases and J 5 bases, leaving 8 bases between the germline ends. The CDR3 DNA reads TGTGCCAGCAGTGACAGGGTCTATCAGCCCCAGCATTTT. Its translation is CASSDRVYQPQHF.